This TCR beta chain was profiled in a study of human T cells and chemical hapten exposure. The study, taken as a whole, reports: Following DPC sensitization, TCRs present above 1 in 1000 frequency showed no change.

Unseparated into fractions, whole blood served as the source from which total RNA was extracted. The CDR3 totals 11 residues. V lost 6 bases and J lost 6, with 5 bases in between. Germline V gene data show CDR1 as MGHDK and CDR2 as SYGVNS. A remark on this clonotype: Its specificity is not known.

Library construction involved attaching unique molecular identifiers to individual cDNA molecules, which allowed quantitative, reproducible TCR counting. TCRdb fed the 5' RACE reads into MiXCR, producing one record per CDR3 protein. The sample lists approximately 110,000 distinct CDR3 sequences; more than 15% were seen once. V gene TRBV25-1 combines with J gene TRBJ2-2; tentatively, D is TRBD1 (5 bases). This clonotype originated in a human donor in good health. Written as DNA, the CDR3 is TGTGCCAGCAGAGGGGCCGGGGAGCTGTTTTTT. It encodes CASRGAGELFF.